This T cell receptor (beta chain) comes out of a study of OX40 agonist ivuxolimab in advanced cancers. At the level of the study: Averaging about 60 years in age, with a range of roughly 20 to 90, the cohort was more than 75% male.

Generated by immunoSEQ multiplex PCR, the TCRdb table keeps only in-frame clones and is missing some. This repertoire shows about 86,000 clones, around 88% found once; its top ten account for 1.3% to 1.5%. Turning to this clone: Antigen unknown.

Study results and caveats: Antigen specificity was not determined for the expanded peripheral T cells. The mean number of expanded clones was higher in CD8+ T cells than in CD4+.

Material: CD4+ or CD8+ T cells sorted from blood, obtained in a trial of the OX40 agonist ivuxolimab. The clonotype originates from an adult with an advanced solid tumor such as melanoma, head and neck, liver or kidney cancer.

DNA of the CDR3: TGCGCCAGCAGCCAAGGGCTAGCGGGCCGAACCGGCTATGAGCAGTTCTTC. As protein: CASSQGLAGRTGYEQFF. The chain carries TRBV4-1 and TRBJ2-1; 8 nucleotides agree with TRBD2. The CDR3 is 17 amino acids. V was clipped by 1 base and J by 8 bases; unmatched bases: 13. Germline CDR1 and CDR2: MGHRA and YSYEKL.